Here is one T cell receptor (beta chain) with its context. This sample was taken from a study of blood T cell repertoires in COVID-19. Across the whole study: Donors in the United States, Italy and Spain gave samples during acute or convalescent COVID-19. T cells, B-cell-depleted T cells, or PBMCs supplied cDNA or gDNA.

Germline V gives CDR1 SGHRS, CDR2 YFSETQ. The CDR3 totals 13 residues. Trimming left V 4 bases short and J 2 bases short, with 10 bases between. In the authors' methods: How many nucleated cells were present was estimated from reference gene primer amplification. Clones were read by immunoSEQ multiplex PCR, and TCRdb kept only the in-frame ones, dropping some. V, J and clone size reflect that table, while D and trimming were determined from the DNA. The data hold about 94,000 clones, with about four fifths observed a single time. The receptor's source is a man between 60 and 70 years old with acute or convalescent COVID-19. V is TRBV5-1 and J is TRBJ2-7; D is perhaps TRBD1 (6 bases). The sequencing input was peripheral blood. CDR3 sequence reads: CASSSQGTYEQYF. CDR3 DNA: TGCGCCAGCAGCAGTCAGGGGACCTACGAGCAGTACTTC.